Listed below are T cell receptor beta chains from one sample, sequenced in a study of cytomegalovirus exposure and HLA in healthy donors. Clones were sequenced by immunoSEQ multiplex PCR, and TCRdb holds only the in-frame ones, with some missing. The data hold around 110,000 clones, with about four fifths observed a single time. The specimen was PBMCs. The receptors shown here come from a man aged 25 to 40 in good health and CMV-seropositive. CDR3s include the opening cysteine and the closing phenylalanine or tryptophan. D genes are given only for firm matches. Clone size is shown for a subset of rows, as once, few, many or a class of expanded clone.

v_call	j_call	clone_size	d_call	cdr3_aa	cdr3_nt
TRBV9	TRBJ2-7	-	-	CASSVGGHYSYEQYF	TGTGCCAGCAGCGTAGGGGGACATTACTCCTACGAGCAGTACTTC
TRBV5-1	TRBJ2-7	-	TRBD2	CASSTGLAGGWEQYF	TGCGCCAGCAGCACCGGACTAGCGGGAGGTTGGGAGCAGTACTTC
TRBV4-2	TRBJ2-7	-	TRBD2	CASSQGPREGMTYEQYF	TGTGCCAGCAGCCAAGGCCCCCGGGAGGGCATGACCTACGAGCAGTACTTC
TRBV19	TRBJ1-1	-	-	CASSIAGGNTEAFF	TGTGCCAGTAGTATAGCCGGGGGGAACACTGAAGCTTTCTTT
TRBV5-5	TRBJ2-1	-	TRBD1	CASSFDRDYNEQFF	TGTGCCAGCAGTTTTGACAGGGACTACAATGAGCAGTTCTTC
TRBV28	TRBJ1-2	-	TRBD1	CASSRIGTGGNYGYTF	TGTGCCAGCAGTCGCATCGGGACAGGGGGCAACTATGGCTACACCTTC
TRBV6-5	TRBJ2-7	-	TRBD1	CASSGTVSSYEQYF	TGTGCCAGCAGCGGGACAGTTAGCTCCTACGAGCAGTACTTC
TRBV7-3	TRBJ2-1	-	TRBD2	CASSSDGLAVVREQFF	TGTGCCAGCAGCTCTGACGGACTAGCGGTGGTACGTGAGCAGTTCTTC
TRBV30	TRBJ2-6	once	TRBD2	CAWTPPSGRAGANGLTF	TGTGCCTGGACCCCCCCTAGCGGGAGGGCAGGGGCCAACGGCCTGACTTTC
TRBV18	TRBJ2-7	-	-	CASSPSFSLHEQYF	TGTGCCAGCTCACCATCTTTCTCACTCCACGAGCAGTACTTC
TRBV27	TRBJ1-2	-	TRBD1	CASSLDRAQPVYGYTF	TGTGCCAGCAGTTTAGACAGGGCGCAACCGGTCTATGGCTACACCTTC
TRBV4-3	TRBJ2-3	-	TRBD2	CASSHRAGESTDTQYF	TGCGCCAGCAGCCATCGAGCGGGGGAAAGCACAGATACGCAGTATTTT
TRBV7-2	TRBJ1-2	-	-	CASSLYNYGYTF	TGTGCCAGCAGCTTGTATAACTATGGCTACACCTTC
TRBV19	TRBJ2-7	-	TRBD1	CASSIPRQGRYEQYF	TGTGCCAGTAGTATCCCAAGACAGGGCAGATACGAGCAGTACTTC
TRBV7-7	TRBJ1-1	-	-	CASSLAGGVEAFF	TGTGCTAGCAGCTTAGCGGGGGGGGTTGAAGCTTTCTTT
TRBV11-2	TRBJ2-5	-	-	CASSPTRGETQYF	TGTGCCAGCAGCCCTACGAGGGGGGAGACCCAGTACTTC
TRBV27	TRBJ1-5	-	-	CASSSGAWDQPQHF	TGTGCCAGCAGTTCTGGGGCTTGGGATCAGCCCCAGCATTTT
TRBV6-6	TRBJ2-7	-	-	CASSYSLVSYEQYF	TGTGCCAGCAGTTACTCCCTAGTCTCCTACGAGCAGTACTTC
TRBV10-3	TRBJ2-3	-	-	CAIRRIPTDTQYF	TGTGCCATCAGGCGGATACCCACAGATACGCAGTATTTT
TRBV5-4	TRBJ1-2	-	-	CASSQGPTQDSNYGYTF	TGTGCCAGCAGCCAGGGGCCTACACAGGACAGTAACTATGGCTACACCTTC
TRBV2	TRBJ1-2	-	-	CASSFQGGNYGYTF	TGTGCCAGCAGTTTTCAGGGTGGAAACTATGGCTACACCTTC
TRBV7-2	TRBJ1-6	few	-	CASSRTTIEVLHF	TGTGCCAGCAGCCGTACGACCATAGAGGTCCTCCACTTT
TRBV7-8	TRBJ2-7	once	-	CASSLRGYEQYF	TGTGCCAGCAGCTTAAGGGGGTACGAGCAGTACTTC
TRBV11-2	TRBJ2-5	-	-	CASSPRRGRVQETQYF	TGTGCCAGCAGCCCCCGAAGGGGGAGAGTGCAAGAGACCCAGTACTTC
TRBV7-6	TRBJ2-5	-	TRBD2	CASSFGGASETQYF	TGTGCCAGCAGCTTCGGGGGGGCGTCGGAGACCCAGTACTTC
TRBV7-2	TRBJ2-1	-	TRBD2	CASSLALQRGGYNEQFF	TGTGCCAGCAGCTTAGCGCTCCAGCGGGGGGGTTACAATGAGCAGTTCTTC
TRBV5-6	TRBJ2-3	-	TRBD2	CASSLRTSGRGSTDTQYF	TGTGCCAGCAGCTTGCGGACTAGCGGGAGGGGATCCACAGATACGCAGTATTTT
TRBV6-4	TRBJ1-6	-	-	CASSPDSYSPLHF	TGTGCCAGCAGCCCGGACAGCTATTCACCCCTCCACTTT
TRBV4-2	TRBJ1-1	-	TRBD1	CASSQSVIRTGRNTEAFF	TGTGCCAGCAGCCAGAGCGTAATCAGGACAGGACGGAACACTGAAGCTTTCTTT
TRBV5-1	TRBJ1-1	-	-	CASSLAAGNTEAFF	TGCGCCAGCAGCTTGGCGGCAGGGAACACTGAAGCTTTCTTT
TRBV29-1	TRBJ1-2	few	TRBD1	CSVPKRTGVGYGYTF	TGCAGCGTTCCGAAGCGGACAGGGGTGGGCTATGGCTACACCTTC
TRBV5-4	TRBJ2-7	-	TRBD2	CASSKTSGTGEQYF	TGTGCCAGCAGCAAGACTAGCGGGACGGGGGAGCAGTACTTC
TRBV27	TRBJ2-7	-	-	CASSFSSGEDYEQYF	TGTGCCAGCAGTTTTTCGTCGGGTGAGGATTACGAGCAGTACTTC
TRBV5-6	TRBJ1-1	-	-	CASSLGGVLPEAFF	TGTGCCAGCAGCCTAGGGGGAGTGCTCCCTGAAGCTTTCTTT
TRBV7-3	TRBJ2-1	-	-	CASSLSRSGMHEQFF	TGTGCCAGCAGCTTAAGTAGGTCGGGGATGCATGAGCAGTTCTTC
TRBV18	TRBJ1-1	-	TRBD1	CASCRDRELVFF	TGTGCCAGCTGCCGGGACAGGGAATTGGTTTTCTTT
TRBV19	TRBJ1-5	-	-	CASSIWGAGQPQHF	TGTGCCAGTAGTATCTGGGGCGCGGGACAGCCCCAGCATTTT
TRBV11-1	TRBJ1-3	once	-	CASSSPGHFSGNTIYF	TGTGCCAGCAGCTCTCCGGGACACTTCTCTGGAAACACCATATATTTT
TRBV5-1	TRBJ2-7	-	-	CASSLAPTPNYEQYF	TGCGCCAGCAGCTTGGCCCCTACCCCCAACTACGAGCAGTACTTC
TRBV5-4	TRBJ2-7	-	-	CASSLGMGGPAYEQYF	TGTGCCAGCAGCTTGGGTATGGGGGGGCCAGCATACGAGCAGTACTTC
TRBV5-1	TRBJ2-3	few	TRBD1	CASSFGTGSSTDTQYF	TGCGCCAGCAGCTTTGGGACAGGGTCTAGCACAGATACGCAGTATTTT
TRBV6-5	TRBJ2-2	-	-	CATSGTGANTGELFF	TGTGCCACCTCAGGGACGGGGGCGAACACCGGGGAGCTGTTTTTT
TRBV13	TRBJ1-6	-	TRBD1	CASNNRQGGSPLHF	TGTGCCAGCAACAACCGACAGGGCGGCTCACCCCTCCACTTT
TRBV10-3	TRBJ2-7	-	-	CAISDLAGGSAYEQYF	TGTGCCATCAGTGACCTCGCAGGTGGGAGCGCCTACGAGCAGTACTTC
TRBV27	TRBJ2-3	-	-	CASSFIGSRGTDTQYF	TGTGCCAGCAGTTTTATTGGTAGTCGCGGCACAGATACGCAGTATTTT
TRBV27	TRBJ1-5	-	-	CASSLQGAGQPQHF	TGTGCCAGCAGTTTACAGGGTGCAGGTCAGCCCCAGCATTTT
TRBV4-2	TRBJ1-1	-	-	CASSQALTEAFF	TGTGCCAGCAGCCAAGCCCTCACTGAAGCTTTCTTT
TRBV9	TRBJ1-1	-	-	CASSVGAFMNTEAFF	TGTGCCAGCAGCGTGGGGGCTTTCATGAACACTGAAGCTTTCTTT
TRBV4-3	TRBJ2-1	-	TRBD2	CASTEERVGQRGALSYNEQFF	TGCGCCAGCACCGAAGAGAGGGTGGGTCAGCGGGGGGCCCTCTCCTACAATGAGCAGTTCTTC
TRBV7-2	TRBJ2-5	-	TRBD2	CASSLEGLVGTQYF	TGTGCCAGCAGCTTAGAAGGACTAGTTGGGACCCAGTACTTC
TRBV7-9	TRBJ2-1	-	TRBD1	CASSSDTTGADEQFF	TGTGCCAGCAGCTCCGACACCACAGGGGCGGATGAGCAGTTCTTC
TRBV19	TRBJ1-5	few	TRBD1	CASRPEGQGRNQPQHF	TGTGCCAGTAGACCAGAGGGACAGGGCCGCAATCAGCCCCAGCATTTT
TRBV30	TRBJ2-3	few	TRBD2	CAWDPIAGADTQYF	TGTGCCTGGGATCCAATAGCGGGAGCGGATACGCAGTATTTT
TRBV5-4	TRBJ1-6	once	-	CASNRDRNNSPLHF	TGTGCCAGCAACCGCGACAGAAATAATTCACCCCTCCACTTT
TRBV28	TRBJ2-4	-	TRBD1	CASRPKTGYEAKNSQYF	TGTGCCAGCAGGCCCAAGACAGGGTATGAAGCCAAAAACAGTCAGTACTTC
TRBV4-1	TRBJ2-2	-	-	CASSQVGGINTGELFF	TGCGCCAGCAGCCAAGTCGGGGGAATAAACACCGGGGAGCTGTTTTTT
TRBV9	TRBJ1-3	-	-	CASSPSRGGNTIYF	TGTGCCAGCAGCCCCTCACGGGGAGGAAACACCATATATTTT